The 18 T cell receptor beta chains below were found in one sample sequenced in a study of CD8 T cells in ankylosing spondylitis. Study-wide points: Made up of eight or nine highly homologous variants, a TCR beta motif appeared characteristic of ankylosing spondylitis blood.

TCRdb reprocessed the 5' RACE reads with MiXCR, giving one entry per CDR3 protein. The data hold around 450,000 distinct CDR3 sequences, with 25% to 30% observed a single time. Their antigens remain unidentified. The sample consisted of blood, either unsorted or a sorted T cell fraction (not recorded which). These TCRs come from a male donor with ankylosing spondylitis.

V gene TRBV4-1 combines with J gene TRBJ2-5, with a weak D call TRBD2 (6 bases). The germline CDR1 and CDR2 sequences are MGHRA and YSYEKL. CDR3 length: 14 amino acids. Trimming cost V 4 bases and J 2 bases, with 11 bases left between them. Here the CDR3 DNA reads TGCGCCAGCAGCCGTGGGCGGGAACAAGAGACCCAGTACTTC. This translates into CASSRGREQETQYF.

This clonotype was recorded a few times. The gene calls are TRBV5-1 and TRBJ2-3, with unresolved D. This CDR3 spans 14 amino acids. The V end was cut by 1 base, the J end by 5 bases, with 11 bases between. Germline loops: CDR1 SGHRS, CDR2 YFSETQ. The CDR3: CASSLSGIEDTQYF. The CDR3 DNA follows: TGCGCCAGCAGCTTGTCAGGTATTGAAGATACGCAGTATTTT.

This clonotype showed up just a few times. J is TRBJ2-7 and V is TRBV20-1; no clear D. This CDR3 comprises 13 residues. The V and J ends lost 4 bases and 3 bases respectively, with 13 bases between them. Germline lookup yields CDR1 DFQATT and CDR2 SNEGSKA (reference sequence). Here the CDR3 reads CSAKDPGLYEQYF. CDR3 DNA: TGCAGTGCTAAGGACCCAGGCCTCTACGAGCAGTACTTC.

In this sample, this clonotype turned up a few times. The chain has TRBV6-2 or TRBV6-3 and TRBJ2-3; D is uncertain. The V gene lost 8 bases and the J gene lost 6 bases, with 12 bases spanning the gap. The CDR3 runs 12 residues. Germline CDR1 and CDR2: MNHEY and SVGEGT. The CDR3 coding sequence is TGTGCCAGCGGCAGGTGGGCCGATACGCAGTATTTT. This gives the protein CASGRWADTQYF.

The chain uses TRBV5-1 and TRBJ1-2; the D gene is possibly TRBD1 (5 bases). Germline CDR1 and CDR2: SGHRS and YFSETQ. V was trimmed by 0 bases and J by 14 bases, leaving 17 bases between them. This CDR3 has 13 amino acids. The CDR3, as DNA: TGCGCCAGCAGCTTGGACCCTACAGGAGAGGGGACCTTC. Its protein product is CASSLDPTGEGTF.

The gene calls are TRBV20-1 and TRBJ2-5, with 7 bases matching TRBD2. Germline V gives CDR1 DFQATT, CDR2 SNEGSKA (reference sequence). The CDR3 extends over 13 amino acids. The V gene end was trimmed by 6 bases and the J gene end by 7 bases; junction bases not matched to a gene: 11. The CDR3 coding sequence is TGCAGTGCCTATCTAGCGGTCCCGGGGACCCAGTACTTC. As protein: CSAYLAVPGTQYF.

The CDR3 DNA reads as TGCGCCAGCAGCTTTATAGCGGAGAGCACAGATACGCAGTATTTT. Translated, it gives CASSFIAESTDTQYF. This chain uses TRBV5-1 with TRBJ2-3; possible D gene TRBD2, 6 bases. The germline V and J ends were trimmed by 2 bases and 0 bases, with 10 bases remaining between them. The CDR3 length is 15 residues. The germline V gene encodes CDR1 SGHRS and CDR2 YFSETQ.

The genes are TRBV15 and TRBJ1-4; D not certain. CDR3 length equals 16 residues. The germline V gene encodes CDR1 LNHNV and CDR2 YYDKDF (reference sequence). The ends were cut back, 0 bases at V and 0 bases at J, with 8 bases in the middle. CDR3 bases: TGTGCCACCAGCAGAGATGACTTCGCAACTAATGAAAAACTGTTTTTT. Amino acid sequence: CATSRDDFATNEKLFF. The full variable domain, with the rest looked up from reference TRBV15 and TRBJ1-4, is DAMVIQNPRYQVTQFGKPVTLSCSQTLNHNVMYWYQQKSSQAPKLLFHYYDKDFNNEADTPDNFQSRRPNTSFCFLDIRSPGLGDTAMYLCATSRDDFATNEKLFFGSGTQLSVL.

The chain uses TRBV23-1 and TRBJ2-3; 11 nucleotides agree with TRBD2. TRBV23-1 is treated as an ORF (open reading frame) with a function not yet certain. Unmatched junction bases numbered 13, after V lost 2 bases and J lost 0 bases. The CDR3 has 20 amino acids. CDR3 sequence (DNA): TGCGCCAGCAGTCAAAGGACTAGCGGGCTGACTTTTCCTAGCACAGATACGCAGTATTTT. It codes for CASSQRTSGLTFPSTDTQYF.

This clonotype has a handful of counts. The chain uses TRBV3-1 and TRBJ2-3; 7 bases map to TRBD2. The CDR3 is 14 residues long. From germline, CDR1 is LGHDT and CDR2 YNNKEL (reference sequence). J gave up 4 bases and V 3 bases, and 4 bases lay outside the gene matches. CDR3 sequence: CASSHAGVADTQYF. The CDR3 DNA is TGTGCCAGCAGCCACGCGGGAGTGGCAGATACGCAGTATTTT.

This clonotype was detected only a few times. The chain couples TRBV6-1 to TRBJ2-5, with 9 bases fitting TRBD2. Germline V gives CDR1 MNHNS, CDR2 SASEGT. CDR3 length: 16 amino acids. Losses at the gene ends were 8 bases for V and 2 bases for J; bases not matched to a gene: 12. This CDR3 is CASRRLAANKQETQYF. The CDR3 DNA reads as TGTGCCAGCCGAAGACTAGCGGCGAATAAGCAAGAGACCCAGTACTTC.

This chain links TRBV5-5 with TRBJ2-3; D is possibly TRBD2 (6 bases). The V and J ends lost 0 bases and 9 bases respectively, with 11 bases between them. Per germline, CDR1 SGHKS and CDR2 YYEKEE (reference sequence). This CDR3 is built from 13 residues. The CDR3 reads CASSLVSAGTQYF. CDR3 nucleotide sequence: TGTGCCAGCAGCTTGGTATCTGCGGGGACGCAGTATTTT.

V usage is TRBV5-1 and J usage is TRBJ1-1; no reliable D call. V was pared by 4 bases and J by 2 bases, with 15 bases between. Germline lookup yields CDR1 SGHRS and CDR2 YFSETQ. The CDR3 runs 15 residues. CDR3 sequence reads: CASSSRALGNTEAFF. DNA for the CDR3: TGCGCCAGCAGCAGCCGGGCCTTAGGAAACACTGAAGCTTTCTTT.

The rearrangement links TRBV18 to TRBJ2-2; D is unresolved. Germline values: CDR1 KGHSH, CDR2 LQKENI. V dropped 1 base and J dropped 8 bases, with 14 bases sitting between them. CDR3 length: 15 residues. CDR3 residues: CASSPQRAVEGELFF. The CDR3 bases are TGTGCCAGCTCACCACAACGGGCAGTCGAAGGGGAGCTGTTTTTT.

There are many counts of this clonotype. This sequence joins TRBV28 and TRBJ1-5; 8 positions agree with TRBD1. From germline, CDR1 is MDHEN and CDR2 SYDVKM. Germline trimming cut 5 bases from V and 2 bases from J; bases unmatched to any gene: 5. This CDR3 is built from 15 residues. CDR3 residues: CASSPTGEGNQPQHF. For the CDR3, the DNA is TGTGCCAGCAGTCCGACAGGGGAAGGCAATCAGCCCCAGCATTTT.

In regard to this clonotype: This may arise from a read error, as a much more abundant clone is one base away. V usage is TRBV7-2 and J usage is TRBJ1-5, with D perhaps TRBD1 (5 bases). This CDR3 has 13 amino acids. Germline V gene lookup returns CDR1 SGHTA and CDR2 FQGNSA. V was cut by 5 bases and J by 6 bases, with 11 bases left in between. The DNA for the CDR3 is TGTGCCAGCAGCCAAATAGGGGCTCAGCCCCAGCATTTT. The encoded protein is CASSQIGAQPQHF.

V is TRBV3-1 and J is TRBJ1-1; D gene uncertain. In germline, CDR1 is LGHDT, CDR2 YNNKEL (reference sequence). Between the trimmed V and J ends, which lost 1 base and 1 base, there was a span of 10 bases. This CDR3 has 15 residues. CDR3 region: CASSQANSPNTEAFF. As DNA, the CDR3 is TGTGCCAGCAGCCAAGCGAACAGCCCGAACACTGAAGCTTTCTTT.

This clonotype appeared many times. The rearrangement joins TRBV27 to TRBJ2-3, with D hard to call. V was trimmed by 4 bases and J by 0 bases, leaving 5 bases between them. This CDR3 spans 13 amino acids. From germline, CDR1 is MNHEY and CDR2 SMNVEV (reference sequence). The CDR3 sequence: CASSSASTDTQYF. The CDR3 DNA follows: TGTGCCAGCAGTTCCGCCAGCACAGATACGCAGTATTTT.